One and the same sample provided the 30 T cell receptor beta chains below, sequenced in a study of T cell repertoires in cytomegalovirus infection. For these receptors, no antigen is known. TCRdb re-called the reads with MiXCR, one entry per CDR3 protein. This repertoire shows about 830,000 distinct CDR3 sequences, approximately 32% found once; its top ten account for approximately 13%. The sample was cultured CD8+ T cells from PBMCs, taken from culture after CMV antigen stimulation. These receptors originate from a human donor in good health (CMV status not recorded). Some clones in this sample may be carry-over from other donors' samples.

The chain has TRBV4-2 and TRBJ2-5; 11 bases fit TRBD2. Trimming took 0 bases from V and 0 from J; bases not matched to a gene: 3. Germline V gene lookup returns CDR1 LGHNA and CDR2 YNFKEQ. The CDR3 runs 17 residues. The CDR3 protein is CASSQDPSGGYQETQYF. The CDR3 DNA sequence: TGTGCCAGCAGCCAAGATCCTAGCGGGGGGTACCAAGAGACCCAGTACTTC.

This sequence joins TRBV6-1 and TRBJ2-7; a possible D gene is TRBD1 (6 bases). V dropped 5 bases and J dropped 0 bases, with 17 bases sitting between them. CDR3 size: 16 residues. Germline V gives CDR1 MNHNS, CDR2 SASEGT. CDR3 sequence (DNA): TGTGCCAGCAGTTCGGCCGGGACATCGAGCTCCTACGAGCAGTACGTC. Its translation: CASSSAGTSSSYEQYV.

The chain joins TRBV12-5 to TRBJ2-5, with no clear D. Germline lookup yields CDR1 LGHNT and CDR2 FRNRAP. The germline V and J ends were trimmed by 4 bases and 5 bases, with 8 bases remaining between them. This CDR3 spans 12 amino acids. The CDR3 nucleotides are TGTGCTAGTGGTTCTCTGGCTGAGACCCAGTACTTC. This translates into CASGSLAETQYF. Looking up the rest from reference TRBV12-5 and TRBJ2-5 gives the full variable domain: DARVTQTPRHKVTEMGQEVTMRCQPILGHNTVFWYRQTMMQGLELLAYFRNRAPLDDSGMPKDRFSAEMPDATLATLKIQPSEPRDSAVYFCASGSLAETQYFGPGTRLLVL.

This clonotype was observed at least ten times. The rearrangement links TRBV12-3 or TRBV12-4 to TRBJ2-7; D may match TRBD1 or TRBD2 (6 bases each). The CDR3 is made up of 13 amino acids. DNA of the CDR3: TGTGCCAGCAGCTTAGGGGGGACCTACGAGCAGTACGTC. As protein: CASSLGGTYEQYV.

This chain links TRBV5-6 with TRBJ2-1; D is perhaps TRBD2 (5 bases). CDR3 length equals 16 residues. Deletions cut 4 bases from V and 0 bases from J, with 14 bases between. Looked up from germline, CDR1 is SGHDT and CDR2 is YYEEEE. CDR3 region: CASSGVAGSSYNEQFF. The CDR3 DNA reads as TGTGCCAGCAGCGGTGTAGCTGGGAGCTCCTACAATGAGCAGTTCTTC.

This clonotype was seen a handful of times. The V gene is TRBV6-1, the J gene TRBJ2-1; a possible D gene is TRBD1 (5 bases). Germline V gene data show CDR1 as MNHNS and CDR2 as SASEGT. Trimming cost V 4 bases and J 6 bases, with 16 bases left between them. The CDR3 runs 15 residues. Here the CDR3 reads CASSVSVRVGNEQFF. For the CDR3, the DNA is TGTGCCAGCAGTGTGTCGGTCAGGGTGGGCAATGAGCAGTTCTTC.

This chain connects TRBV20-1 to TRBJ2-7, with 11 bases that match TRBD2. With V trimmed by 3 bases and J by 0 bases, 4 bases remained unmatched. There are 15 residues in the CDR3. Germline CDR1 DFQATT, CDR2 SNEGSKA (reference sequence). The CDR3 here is CSASELAGDSYEQYF. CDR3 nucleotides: TGCAGTGCTAGTGAACTAGCGGGGGACTCCTACGAGCAGTACTTC.

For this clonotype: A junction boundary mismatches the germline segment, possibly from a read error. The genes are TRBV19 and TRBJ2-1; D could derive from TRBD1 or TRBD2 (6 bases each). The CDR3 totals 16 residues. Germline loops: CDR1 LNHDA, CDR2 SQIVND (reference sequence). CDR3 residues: CASSPEGGSSCNEQFF. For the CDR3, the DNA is TGTGCCAGTAGTCCCGAGGGGGGTAGCTCCTGCAATGAGCAGTTCTTC.

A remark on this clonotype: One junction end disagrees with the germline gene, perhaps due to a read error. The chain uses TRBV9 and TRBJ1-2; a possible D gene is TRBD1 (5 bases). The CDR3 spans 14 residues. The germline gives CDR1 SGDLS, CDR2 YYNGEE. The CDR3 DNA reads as TGTGCCAGCAGCTCCGGGGGTCCTAAGTATGGCTACACCTTC. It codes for CASSSGGPKYGYTF. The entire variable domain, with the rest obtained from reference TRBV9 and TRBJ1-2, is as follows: DSGVTQTPKHLITATGQRVTLRCSPRSGDLSVYWYQQSLDQGLQFLIQYYNGEERAKGNILERFSAQQFPDLHSELNLSSLELGDSALYFCASSSGGPKYGYTFGSGTRLTVV.

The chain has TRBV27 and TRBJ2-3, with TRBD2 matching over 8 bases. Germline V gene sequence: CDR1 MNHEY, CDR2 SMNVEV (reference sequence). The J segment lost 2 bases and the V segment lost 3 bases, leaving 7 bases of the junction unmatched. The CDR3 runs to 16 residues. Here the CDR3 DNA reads TGTGCCAGCAGTTTGATCAGCGGGGGAGCCACAGATACGCAGTATTTT. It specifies CASSLISGGATDTQYF.

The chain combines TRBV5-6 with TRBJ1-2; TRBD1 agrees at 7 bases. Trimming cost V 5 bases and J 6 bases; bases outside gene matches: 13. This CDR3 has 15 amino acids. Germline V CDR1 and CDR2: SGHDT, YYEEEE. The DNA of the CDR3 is TGTGCCAGCAGTTTAGGGGGGGGACAGCTTAATGGCTACACCTTC. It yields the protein CASSLGGGQLNGYTF.

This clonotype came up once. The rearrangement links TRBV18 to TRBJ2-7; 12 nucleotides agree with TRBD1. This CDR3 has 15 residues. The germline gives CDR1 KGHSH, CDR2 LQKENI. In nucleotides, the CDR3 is TGTGCCAACTCAACGGAGGGACAGGGGGCGCTGATGCGGTACGTC. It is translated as CANSTEGQGALMRYV.

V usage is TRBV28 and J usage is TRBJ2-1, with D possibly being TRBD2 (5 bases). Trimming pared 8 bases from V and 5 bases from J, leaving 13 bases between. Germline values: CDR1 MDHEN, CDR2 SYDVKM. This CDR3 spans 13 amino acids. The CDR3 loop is CASCLGSDNEQFF. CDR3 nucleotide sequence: TGTGCCAGCTGCCTGGGGAGCGACAATGAGCAGTTCTTC.

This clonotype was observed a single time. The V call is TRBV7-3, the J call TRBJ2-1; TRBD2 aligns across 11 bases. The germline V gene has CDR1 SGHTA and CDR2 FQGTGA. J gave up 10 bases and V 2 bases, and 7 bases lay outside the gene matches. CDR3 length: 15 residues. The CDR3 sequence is CASSLLAGGQEEQFF. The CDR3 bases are TGTGCCAGCAGCTTACTAGCGGGGGGACAAGAAGAGCAGTTCTTC.

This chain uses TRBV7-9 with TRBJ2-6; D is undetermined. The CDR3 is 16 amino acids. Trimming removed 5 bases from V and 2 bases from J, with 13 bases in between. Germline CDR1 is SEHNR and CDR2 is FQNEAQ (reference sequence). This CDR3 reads CASSNRFQPGANVLTF. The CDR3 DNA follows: TGTGCCAGCAGCAACCGTTTTCAACCTGGGGCCAACGTCCTGACTTTC.

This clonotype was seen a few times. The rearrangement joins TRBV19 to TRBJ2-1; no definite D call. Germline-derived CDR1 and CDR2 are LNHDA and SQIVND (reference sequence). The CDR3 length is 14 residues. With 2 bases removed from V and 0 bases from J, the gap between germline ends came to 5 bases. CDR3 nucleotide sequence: TGTGCCAGTAGTATACGGCTCTCCTACAATGAGCAGTTCTTC. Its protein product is CASSIRLSYNEQFF.

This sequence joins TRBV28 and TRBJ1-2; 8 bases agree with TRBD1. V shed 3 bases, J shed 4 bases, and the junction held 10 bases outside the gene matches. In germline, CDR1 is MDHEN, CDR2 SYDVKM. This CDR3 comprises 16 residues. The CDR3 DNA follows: TGTGCCAGCAGTTTGGTCCCGGCAGGGGGCCCCTATGGCTACACCTTC. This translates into CASSLVPAGGPYGYTF.

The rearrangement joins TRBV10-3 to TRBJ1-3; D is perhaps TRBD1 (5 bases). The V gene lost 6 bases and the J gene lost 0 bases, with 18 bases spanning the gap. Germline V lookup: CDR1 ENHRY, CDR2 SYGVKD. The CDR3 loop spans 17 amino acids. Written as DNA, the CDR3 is TGTGCCATCAGGACAACGAATCCACAGGTCTCTGGAAACACCATATATTTT. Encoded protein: CAIRTTNPQVSGNTIYF.

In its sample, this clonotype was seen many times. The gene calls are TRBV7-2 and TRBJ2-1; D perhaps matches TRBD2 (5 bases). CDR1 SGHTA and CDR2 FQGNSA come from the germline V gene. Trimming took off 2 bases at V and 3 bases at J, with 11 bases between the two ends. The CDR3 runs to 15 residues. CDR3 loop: CASSLQDLNYNEQFF. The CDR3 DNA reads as TGTGCCAGCAGCTTACAGGACTTAAACTACAATGAGCAGTTCTTC.

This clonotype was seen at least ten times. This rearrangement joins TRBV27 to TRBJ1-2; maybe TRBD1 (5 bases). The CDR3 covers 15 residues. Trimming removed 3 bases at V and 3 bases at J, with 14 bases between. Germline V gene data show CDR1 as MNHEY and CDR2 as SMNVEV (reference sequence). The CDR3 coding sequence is TGTGCCAGCAGTTTCAATACAGGACTCCACTATGGCTACACCTTC. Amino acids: CASSFNTGLHYGYTF.

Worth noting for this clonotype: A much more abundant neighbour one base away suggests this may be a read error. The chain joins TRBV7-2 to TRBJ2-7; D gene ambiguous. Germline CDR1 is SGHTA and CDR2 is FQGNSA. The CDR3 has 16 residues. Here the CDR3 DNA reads TGTGCCAGCAACTTAGCCATGATGGGATACGCCTACGAGCAGTACTTC. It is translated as CASNLAMMGYAYEQYF. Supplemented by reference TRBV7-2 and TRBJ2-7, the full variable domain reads GAGVSQSPSNKVTEKGKDVELRCDPISGHTALYWYRQSLGQGLEFLIYFQGNSAPDKSGLPSDRFSAERTGGSVSTLTIQRTQQEDSAVYLCASNLAMMGYAYEQYFGPGTRLTVT.

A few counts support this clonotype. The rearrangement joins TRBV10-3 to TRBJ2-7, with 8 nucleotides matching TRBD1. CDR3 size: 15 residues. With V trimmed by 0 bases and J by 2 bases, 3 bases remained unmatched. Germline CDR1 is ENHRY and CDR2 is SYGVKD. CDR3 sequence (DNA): TGTGCCATCAGTGAGTCTCGGACAGGGACCTACGAGCAGTACTTC. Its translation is CAISESRTGTYEQYF.

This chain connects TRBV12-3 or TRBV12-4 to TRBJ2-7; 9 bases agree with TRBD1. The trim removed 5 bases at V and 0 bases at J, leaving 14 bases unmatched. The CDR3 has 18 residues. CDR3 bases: TGTGCCAGCAGTGTTTCCCCGGGACAGGGACCCTTCTCCTACGAGCAGTACTTC. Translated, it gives CASSVSPGQGPFSYEQYF.

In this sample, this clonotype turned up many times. CDR3 DNA sequence: TGTGCCAGCAGTTCAGGGAACAATCAGCCCCAGCATTTT. It encodes CASSSGNNQPQHF. V gene TRBV6-5 combines with J gene TRBJ1-5; D may be TRBD1 (5 bases). CDR3 length: 13 residues. V lost 4 bases, J lost 3 bases, and 7 bases lay in between. Germline CDR1 and CDR2: MNHEY and SVGAGI.

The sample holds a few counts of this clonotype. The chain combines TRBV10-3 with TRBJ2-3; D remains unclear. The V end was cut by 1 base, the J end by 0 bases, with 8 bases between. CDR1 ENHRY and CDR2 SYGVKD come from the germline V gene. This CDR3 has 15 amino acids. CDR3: CAISELKESTDTQYF. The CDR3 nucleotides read TGTGCCATCAGTGAGTTAAAGGAGAGCACAGATACGCAGTATTTT.

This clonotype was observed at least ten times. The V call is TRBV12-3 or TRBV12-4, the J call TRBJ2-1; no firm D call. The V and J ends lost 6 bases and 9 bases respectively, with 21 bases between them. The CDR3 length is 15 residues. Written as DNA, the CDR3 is TGTGCCAGCAGACCCCCGAAGGCCCCTAGGCGTGAGCAGTTCTTC. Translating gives CASRPPKAPRREQFF.

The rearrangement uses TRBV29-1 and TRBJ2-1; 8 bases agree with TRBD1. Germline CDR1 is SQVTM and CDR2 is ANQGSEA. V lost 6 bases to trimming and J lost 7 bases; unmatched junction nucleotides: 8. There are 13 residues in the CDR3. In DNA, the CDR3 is TGCAGCGTCGATGACAGGGGAAGGAATGAGCAGTTCTTC. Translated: CSVDDRGRNEQFF.

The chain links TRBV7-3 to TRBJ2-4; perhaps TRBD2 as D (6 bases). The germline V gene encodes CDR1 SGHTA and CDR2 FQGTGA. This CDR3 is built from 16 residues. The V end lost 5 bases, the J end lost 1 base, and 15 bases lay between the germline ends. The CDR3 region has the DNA TGTGCCAGCAGCCCTTACGGTCGGGGGGCCAAAAACATTCAGTACTTC. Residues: CASSPYGRGAKNIQYF.

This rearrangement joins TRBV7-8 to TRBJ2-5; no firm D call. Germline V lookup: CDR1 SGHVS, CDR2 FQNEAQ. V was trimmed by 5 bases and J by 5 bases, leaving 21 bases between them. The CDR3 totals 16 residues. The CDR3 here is CASSLLTGPKGETQYF. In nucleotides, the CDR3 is TGTGCCAGCAGCCTCCTCACCGGACCGAAAGGGGAGACCCAGTACTTC.

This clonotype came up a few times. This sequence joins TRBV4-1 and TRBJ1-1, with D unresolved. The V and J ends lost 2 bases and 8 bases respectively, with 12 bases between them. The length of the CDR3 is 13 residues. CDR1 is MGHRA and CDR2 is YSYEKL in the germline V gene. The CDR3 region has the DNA TGCGCCAGCAGCCAACCCCCGAGTTCGGAAGCTTTCTTT. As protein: CASSQPPSSEAFF.